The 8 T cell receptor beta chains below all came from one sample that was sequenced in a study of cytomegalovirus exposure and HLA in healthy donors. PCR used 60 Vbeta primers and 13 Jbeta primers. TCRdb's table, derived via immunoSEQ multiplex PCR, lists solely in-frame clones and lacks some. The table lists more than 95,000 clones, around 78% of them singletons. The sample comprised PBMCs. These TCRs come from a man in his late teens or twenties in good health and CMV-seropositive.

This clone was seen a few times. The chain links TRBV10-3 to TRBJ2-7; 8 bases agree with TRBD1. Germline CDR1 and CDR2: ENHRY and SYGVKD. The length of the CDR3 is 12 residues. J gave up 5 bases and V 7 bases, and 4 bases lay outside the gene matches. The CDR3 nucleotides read TGTGCCATCAAACAGGGGGGAGACGAGCAGTACTTC. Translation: CAIKQGGDEQYF.

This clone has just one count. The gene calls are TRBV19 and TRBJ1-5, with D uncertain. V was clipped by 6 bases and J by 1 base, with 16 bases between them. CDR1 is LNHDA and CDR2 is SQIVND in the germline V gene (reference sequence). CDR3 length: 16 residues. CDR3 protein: CASREVLAVSNQPQHF. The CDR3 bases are TGTGCCAGTAGGGAGGTTCTGGCTGTAAGCAATCAGCCCCAGCATTTT.

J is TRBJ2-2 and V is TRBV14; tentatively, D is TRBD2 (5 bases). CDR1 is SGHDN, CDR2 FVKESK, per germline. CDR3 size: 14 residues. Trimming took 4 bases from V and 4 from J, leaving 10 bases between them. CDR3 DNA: TGTGCCAGCAGCCGAGGGCCGGGCACCGGGGAGCTGTTTTTT. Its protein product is CASSRGPGTGELFF.

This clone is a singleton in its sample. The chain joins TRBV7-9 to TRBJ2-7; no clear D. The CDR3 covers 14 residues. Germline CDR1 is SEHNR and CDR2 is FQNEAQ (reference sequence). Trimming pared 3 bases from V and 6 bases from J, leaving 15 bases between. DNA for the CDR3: TGTGCCAGCAGCTTTGCCGGGTCCGAAGTCGAGCAGTACTTC. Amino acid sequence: CASSFAGSEVEQYF.

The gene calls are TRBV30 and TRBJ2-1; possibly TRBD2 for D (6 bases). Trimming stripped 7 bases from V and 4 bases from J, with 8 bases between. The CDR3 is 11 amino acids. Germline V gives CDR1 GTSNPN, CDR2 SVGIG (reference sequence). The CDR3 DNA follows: TGTGCCTTGGACTATTACAATGAGCAGTTCTTC. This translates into CALDYYNEQFF.

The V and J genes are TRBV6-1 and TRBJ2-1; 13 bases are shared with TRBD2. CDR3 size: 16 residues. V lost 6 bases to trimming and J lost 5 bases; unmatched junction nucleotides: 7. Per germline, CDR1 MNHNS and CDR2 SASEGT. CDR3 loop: CASSELAGGPNNEQFF. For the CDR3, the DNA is TGTGCCAGCAGCGAACTAGCGGGGGGGCCAAACAATGAGCAGTTCTTC.

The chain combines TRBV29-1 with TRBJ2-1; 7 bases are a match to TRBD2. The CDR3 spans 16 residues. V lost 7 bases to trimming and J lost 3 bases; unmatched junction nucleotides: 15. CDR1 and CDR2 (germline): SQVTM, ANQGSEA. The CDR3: CSGSGPSTYYYNEQFF. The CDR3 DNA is TGCAGCGGTAGCGGGCCCAGTACATATTACTACAATGAGCAGTTCTTC.

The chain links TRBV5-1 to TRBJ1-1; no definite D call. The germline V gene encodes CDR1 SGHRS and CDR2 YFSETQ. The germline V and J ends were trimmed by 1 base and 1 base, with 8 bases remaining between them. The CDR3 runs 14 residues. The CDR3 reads CASSLKSKNTEAFF. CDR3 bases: TGCGCCAGCAGCTTGAAGAGCAAGAACACTGAAGCTTTCTTT.